This TCR beta chain appears in the sequencing data of a study of blood T cell repertoires in COVID-19. At the level of the study: Acute-phase and convalescent COVID-19 samples originated in the United States, Italy and Spain. PBMCs, B-cell-depleted T cells, or T cells provided the cDNA or gDNA that made up the material.

This CDR3 has 13 residues. V lost 7 bases, J lost 5 bases, and 14 bases lay in between. The germline CDR1 and CDR2 sequences are LNHDA and SQIVND (reference sequence). Participants' own reports of clinical history determined their cohort assignment. Original methodology: Nucleated cell counts were estimated from reference gene primer amplification. The table came from immunoSEQ multiplex PCR; TCRdb's copy has only in-frame clones and leaves some out. V and J calls and clone size come straight from that table; D and trimming were deduced from the DNA. The sample shows over 200,000 clones, 70% to 90% of them seen only once.

V is TRBV19 and J is TRBJ1-1; perhaps TRBD1 as D (6 bases). The sample consisted of PBMCs or T cells enriched from blood (not recorded which). The receptor's source is a man aged 25-45 years who had recovered from COVID-19. The CDR3 DNA reads as TGTGCCAGTACCGTCCAGGGGTTAACTGAAGCTTTCTTT. Amino acids: CASTVQGLTEAFF.